What follows is one T cell receptor beta chain and its context. This record belongs to a study of blood T cell repertoires in COVID-19. About the study: Nucleic acid was either cDNA or gDNA, and it came from T cells, B-cell-depleted T cells, or PBMCs.

The authors' processing: It was from reference gene primer amplification that nucleated cell counts were estimated. Sequenced by immunoSEQ multiplex PCR; TCRdb stores in-frame clones only, minus some. Clonal size and the V and J genes are those of that table, whereas D and trimming came from the DNA. The repertoire holds 70,000 to 75,000 clones, with approximately 83% as singletons. The clonotype comes from a man in his sixties or seventies with acute or convalescent COVID-19. The material sequenced was peripheral blood.

The CDR3 DNA follows: TGTGCCAGCAGCGAGACAGGGGGCCGGGAGACCCAGTACTTC. Encoded protein: CASSETGGRETQYF. The V and J genes are TRBV4-2 and TRBJ2-5, with 10 bases that match TRBD1. The junction had 5 bases not matched to a gene; V was cut back by 5 bases and J by 5 bases. The CDR3 has 14 residues. Germline V gene data show CDR1 as LGHNA and CDR2 as YNFKEQ.